Listed below are T cell receptor beta chains from one sample, sequenced in a study of identical twins. TCRdb re-derived calls from the 5' RACE reads in MiXCR, one entry per CDR3 protein. This table has 700,000 to 950,000 distinct CDR3 sequences, 9% to 15% appearing once. This sample also belongs to another study, concerning yellow fever vaccine responses in identical twins.

The sequencing sample was made of PBMCs. These receptors were collected from a woman aged 18-35 years in good health. CDR3s include the opening cysteine and the closing phenylalanine or tryptophan. Fields, in order: clone size, D gene, V gene, J gene, CDR3 protein, CDR3 DNA. D genes are given only for firm matches. A clone size is listed for some rows: how often the clone was seen (once, few, many), or a class if it is expanded.

.,TRBD1,TRBV19,TRBJ2-1,CASSRRDRVHNEQFF,TGTGCCAGTAGTAGGCGGGACAGGGTCCACAATGAGCAGTTCTTC
few,TRBD1,TRBV27,TRBJ2-1,CASSSQGGQGYNEQFF,TGTGCCAGCAGTTCTCAGGGGGGACAGGGATACAATGAGCAGTTCTTC
few,.,TRBV20-1,TRBJ2-1,CSARDGPEQFF,TGCAGTGCTAGAGACGGGCCTGAGCAGTTCTTC
.,TRBD2,TRBV6-2/TRBV6-3,TRBJ2-3,CATLGLAAGDTQYF,TGTGCCACCCTGGGACTAGCGGCCGGGGATACGCAGTATTTT
few,.,TRBV12-3/TRBV12-4,TRBJ2-7,CASSFATPYEQYF,TGTGCCAGCAGTTTTGCCACACCCTACGAGCAGTACTTC
many,TRBD2,TRBV28,TRBJ2-2,CASIASGSNTGELFF,TGTGCCAGCATCGCTAGCGGCTCGAACACCGGGGAGCTGTTTTTT
few,TRBD1,TRBV6-1,TRBJ2-5,CASTKRDRAMQETQYF,TGTGCCAGCACCAAACGGGACAGGGCTATGCAAGAGACCCAGTACTTC
few,.,TRBV28,TRBJ1-1,CASSFQEWVTEAFF,TGTGCCAGCAGTTTCCAGGAGTGGGTGACTGAAGCTTTCTTT
few,TRBD2,TRBV6-2/TRBV6-3,TRBJ2-7,CASSPGLEAYEQYF,TGTGCCAGCAGCCCGGGACTAGAGGCCTACGAGCAGTACTTC
few,.,TRBV5-1,TRBJ2-4,CASSLVQYDNIQYF,TGCGCCAGCAGCTTGGTACAGTACGACAACATTCAGTACTTC
.,TRBD1,TRBV4-1,TRBJ2-5,CASSPQGQVQETQYF,TGCGCCAGCAGCCCACAGGGACAGGTCCAAGAGACCCAGTACTTC
.,TRBD1,TRBV3-1,TRBJ2-6,CASSRIPGQGNSGANVLTF,TGTGCCAGCAGCCGCATTCCGGGACAGGGGAACTCTGGGGCCAACGTCCTGACTTTC
many,.,TRBV12-3/TRBV12-4,TRBJ1-3,CASSPGVVSGNTIYF,TGTGCCAGCAGCCCCGGGGTTGTCTCTGGAAACACCATATATTTT
many,.,TRBV3-1,TRBJ2-3,CASSQQKASRSPDTQYF,TGTGCCAGCAGCCAACAGAAGGCTAGTCGATCCCCAGATACGCAGTATTTT
few,TRBD1,TRBV3-1,TRBJ1-1,CASSRTDRGRNTEAFF,TGTGCCAGCAGCCGCACGGACAGGGGGAGGAACACTGAAGCTTTCTTT
many,TRBD2,TRBV6-5,TRBJ2-3,CASSTSGSTDTQYF,TGTGCCAGCAGTACTAGCGGGAGCACAGATACGCAGTATTTT
.,.,TRBV7-2,TRBJ1-6,CASSFRYNSPLHF,TGTGCCAGCAGCTTCCGATATAATTCACCCCTCCACTTT
.,.,TRBV12-3/TRBV12-4,TRBJ2-2,CASSLPSPGGELFF,TGTGCCAGCAGTTTACCGTCCCCCGGCGGGGAGCTGTTTTTT
few,TRBD2,TRBV19,TRBJ2-1,CASSIGWSSGSDEQFF,TGTGCCAGTAGTATAGGTTGGTCTAGCGGGAGTGATGAGCAGTTCTTC
.,.,TRBV6-1,TRBJ1-3,CASSELAGSGNTIYF,TGTGCCAGCAGTGAACTTGCAGGCTCTGGAAACACCATATATTTT
many,TRBD2,TRBV9,TRBJ2-7,CASSVGASGSYEQYF,TGTGCCAGCAGCGTAGGGGCTAGCGGGAGCTACGAGCAGTACTTC
few,TRBD2,TRBV29-1,TRBJ2-1,CSSRWRDYPSNSSYNEQFF,TGCAGCTCTCGCTGGAGGGACTACCCTTCCAATAGCTCCTACAATGAGCAGTTCTTC
many,.,TRBV6-2/TRBV6-3,TRBJ1-5,CASSYSGVGQPQHF,TGTGCCAGCAGTTACTCAGGGGTTGGTCAGCCCCAGCATTTT